A single sample is the source of the 6 T cell receptor beta chains below, sequenced in a study of T cells in Graves' hyperthyroidism and ophthalmopathy (dated by TCRdb to between 2018 and 2021). The library relied on multiplex PCR. Sequencer: Illumina HiSeq 2000. The TCR beta CDR3 regions were amplified from RNA transcripts. For the first round of RT-PCR on the TCR CDR3, the HTBI primer set was used together with the Qiagen OneStep RT-PCR kit. TCRdb reran the public reads through fastp at Q25 and MiXCR, keeping productive beta chains. Rows with a matching CDR3 protein are joined into one entry that keeps the most common DNA and genes. The sample yields approximately 430,000 distinct CDR3 sequences; approximately 15% were counted once. Of the sample, around 14% falls within the top ten clones. Sequences were obtained from blood. The receptors derive from a woman younger than 30 with Graves' hyperthyroidism.

This clonotype was observed many times. The chain joins TRBV28 to TRBJ2-4; D remains unclear. Germline V gene lookup returns CDR1 MDHEN and CDR2 SYDVKM. CDR3 length equals 16 residues. Trimming pared 7 bases from V and 0 bases from J, leaving 16 bases between. CDR3 protein: CASTRQHSLAKNIQYF. In nucleotides, the CDR3 is TGTGCCAGCACCCGCCAGCATTCTTTAGCCAAAAACATTCAGTACTTC.

This clonotype was counted between two and nine times. The chain has TRBV5-6 and TRBJ1-2; D is unclear. The germline V gene encodes CDR1 SGHDT and CDR2 YYEEEE. This CDR3 has 13 amino acids. The V gene lost 0 bases and the J gene lost 8 bases, with 11 bases spanning the gap. CDR3: CASSLVGRSGYTF. Written as DNA, the CDR3 is TGTGCCAGCAGCTTGGTCGGGAGGAGCGGCTACACCTTC.

This clonotype was observed many times. V and J are TRBV6-2 or TRBV6-3 and TRBJ2-2; no clear D. The V end lost 6 bases, the J end lost 1 base, and 9 bases lay between the germline ends. The CDR3 spans 14 residues. CDR1 and CDR2 (germline): MNHEY, SVGEGT. CDR3 region: CASRSDRNTGELFF. The CDR3 DNA follows: TGTGCCAGCAGATCTGATAGGAACACCGGGGAGCTGTTTTTT.

Only a few counts were recorded for this clonotype. This sequence joins TRBV6-2 or TRBV6-3 and TRBJ1-2; D may be TRBD1 (5 bases). The V gene's germline CDR1 is MNHEY and CDR2 SVGEGT. This CDR3 has 16 amino acids. V lost 6 bases, J lost 5 bases, and 22 bases lay in between. The CDR3, as DNA: TGTGCCAGCAGCAGTCGGGGGGGGTACTATTGGTATGGCTACACCTTC. The encoded protein is CASSSRGGYYWYGYTF.

This clonotype was recorded at least ten times. This chain uses TRBV2 with TRBJ1-1, with D possibly matching TRBD1 (6 bases). The CDR3 length is 17 residues. Germline V CDR1 and CDR2: SNHLY, FYNNEI. V was cut by 1 base and J by 1 base, with 16 bases left in between. The CDR3 region is CASSEEGGISPNTEAFF. CDR3 sequence (DNA): TGTGCCAGCAGTGAAGAGGGGGGGATCTCTCCGAACACTGAAGCTTTCTTT.

This clonotype came up many times. The chain joins TRBV20-1 to TRBJ2-2, with TRBD1 matching 7 bases. The V gene end was trimmed by 3 bases and the J gene end by 4 bases; junction bases not matched to a gene: 8. This CDR3 comprises 15 residues. Germline V CDR1 and CDR2: DFQATT, SNEGSKA (reference sequence). In DNA form, the CDR3 reads TGCAGTGCTAGGGCCCGGGACAGAAGCACCGGGGAGCTGTTTTTT. It is translated as CSARARDRSTGELFF.